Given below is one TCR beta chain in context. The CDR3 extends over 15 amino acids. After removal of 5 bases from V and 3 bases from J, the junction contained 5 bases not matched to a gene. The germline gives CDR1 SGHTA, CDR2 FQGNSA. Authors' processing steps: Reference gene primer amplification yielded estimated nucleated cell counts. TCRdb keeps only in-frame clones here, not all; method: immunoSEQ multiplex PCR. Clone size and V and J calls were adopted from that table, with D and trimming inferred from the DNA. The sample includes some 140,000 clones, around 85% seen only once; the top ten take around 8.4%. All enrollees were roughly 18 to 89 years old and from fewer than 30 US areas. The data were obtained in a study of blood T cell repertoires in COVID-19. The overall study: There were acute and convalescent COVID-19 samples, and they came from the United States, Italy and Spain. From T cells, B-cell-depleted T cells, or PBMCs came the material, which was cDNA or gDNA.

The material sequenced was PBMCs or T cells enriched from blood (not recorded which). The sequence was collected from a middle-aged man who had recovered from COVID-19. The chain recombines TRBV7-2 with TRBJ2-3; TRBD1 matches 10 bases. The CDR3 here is CASSRDRGFTDTQYF. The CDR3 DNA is TGTGCCAGCAGCAGGGACAGGGGATTTACAGATACGCAGTATTTT.